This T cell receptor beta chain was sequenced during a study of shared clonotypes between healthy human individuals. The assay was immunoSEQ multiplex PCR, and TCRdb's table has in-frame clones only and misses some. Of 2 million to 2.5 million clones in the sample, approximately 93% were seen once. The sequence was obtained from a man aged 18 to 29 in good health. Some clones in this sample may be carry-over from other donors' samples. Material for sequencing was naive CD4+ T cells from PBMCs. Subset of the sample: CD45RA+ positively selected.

The CDR3 sequence is CASSQQGFDYGYTF. CDR3 coding DNA: TGTGCCAGTAGTCAACAGGGTTTCGACTATGGCTACACCTTC. The chain uses TRBV19 and TRBJ1-2, with a weak D call TRBD1 (6 bases). Per the germline V gene, CDR1 is LNHDA and CDR2 is SQIVND (reference sequence). Trimming shortened V by 5 bases and J by 3 bases, and 13 bases separated the two germline ends. This CDR3 is built from 14 residues.